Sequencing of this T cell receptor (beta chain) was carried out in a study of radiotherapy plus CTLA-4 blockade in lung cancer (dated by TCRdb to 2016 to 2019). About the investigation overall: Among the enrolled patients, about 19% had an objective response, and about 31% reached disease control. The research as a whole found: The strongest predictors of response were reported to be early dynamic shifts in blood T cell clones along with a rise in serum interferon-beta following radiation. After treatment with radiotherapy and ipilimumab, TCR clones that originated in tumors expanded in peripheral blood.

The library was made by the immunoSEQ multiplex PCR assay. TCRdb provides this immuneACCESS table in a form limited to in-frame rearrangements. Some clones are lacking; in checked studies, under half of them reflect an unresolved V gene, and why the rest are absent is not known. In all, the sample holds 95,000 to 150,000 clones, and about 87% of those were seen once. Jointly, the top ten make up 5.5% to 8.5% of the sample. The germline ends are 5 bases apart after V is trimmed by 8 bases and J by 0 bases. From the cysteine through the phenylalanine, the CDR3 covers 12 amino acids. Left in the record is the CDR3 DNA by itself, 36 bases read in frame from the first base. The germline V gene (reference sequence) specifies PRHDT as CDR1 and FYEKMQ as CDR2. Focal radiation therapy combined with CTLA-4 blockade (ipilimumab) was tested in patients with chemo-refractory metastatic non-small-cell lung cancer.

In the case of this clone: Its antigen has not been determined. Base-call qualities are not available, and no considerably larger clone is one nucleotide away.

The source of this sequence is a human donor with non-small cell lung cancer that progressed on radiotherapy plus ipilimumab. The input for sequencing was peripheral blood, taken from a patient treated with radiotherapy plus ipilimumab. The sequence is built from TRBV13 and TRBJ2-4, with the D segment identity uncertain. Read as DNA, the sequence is TGTGCCAGCTCTATAGCCAAAAACATTCAGTACTTC. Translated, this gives CASSIAKNIQYF.